This TCR beta chain derives from a study of tumor-infiltrating lymphocytes in primary liver carcinoma. Across the whole study: The patients included men and women who were aged 30 to 69 years. Findings of the study overall: Bulk, unsorted sampling meant CD4+ and CD8+ repertoires went uncompared. The 250 largest clones made up significantly more of tumor than blood repertoires (p = 0.039).

Germline DNA was also extracted, and blood RNA derived from unsorted whole blood. Patients carried chronic HBV infection without prior treatment. This clonotype was seen ten or more times. The antigen remains undetermined. The authors made TCR beta cDNA from approximately 500 ng total RNA with a constant-region primer. Researchers made the TCR beta libraries by running three nested multiplex PCR rounds with slightly modified ARM-PCR. One entry per CDR3 protein, called by TCRdb with MiXCR from the multiplex PCR reads. The top ten hold about 6.5% of the sample, which has 300,000 to 400,000 distinct CDR3 sequences, roughly 61% seen once. The sequence was obtained from a man aged 35 to 55 with primary liver carcinoma and hepatitis B virus infection. Sequencing input: peripheral blood.

CDR3 sequence (DNA): TGTGCCAGCAGTGAAGTGGTGACTCGAGGCGGGGAGCTGTTTTTT. It codes for CASSEVVTRGGELFF. This chain uses TRBV6-1 with TRBJ2-2, with D unclear. CDR3 length equals 15 residues. Germline-derived CDR1 and CDR2 are MNHNS and SASEGT. Trimming removed 1 base at V and 7 bases at J, with 13 bases between.